These 28 T cell receptor beta chains originate from one sample sequenced in a study of molecular identifiers for immune sequencing clone quantification. TCRdb fed the PCR reads into MiXCR, producing one record per CDR3 protein. Of under 800,000 distinct CDR3 sequences in the sample, around 25% were seen once. Sample: naive CD8+ T cells from blood, with Jurkat cell RNA spiked in. Subset in this sample: FACS-sorted CD8+CD4-CCR7+CD45RA+ naive T cells. The receptor set was obtained from a human donor in good health. Some libraries in this study had Jurkat cell RNA spiked in.

This clonotype occurred a few times. This rearrangement joins TRBV9 to TRBJ2-3, with 9 nucleotides matching TRBD2. The V and J ends lost 3 bases and 0 bases, in that order; junction bases with no gene match: 5. The CDR3 runs 16 residues. Germline V gene lookup returns CDR1 SGDLS and CDR2 YYNGEE. CDR3 residues: CASSASGATSTDTQYF. The CDR3 DNA follows: TGTGCCAGCAGCGCTAGCGGGGCCACTAGCACAGATACGCAGTATTTT.

This clonotype was recorded once. The CDR3 ends on some other residue instead of the conserved phenylalanine or tryptophan, so this is likely a read error. The chain uses TRBV12-3 or TRBV12-4 and TRBJ1-5; D remains unclear. The CDR3 is 13 amino acids. The V end lost 2 bases, the J end lost 4 bases, and 6 bases lay between the germline ends. CDR3 in DNA: TGTGCCAGCAGTTTATCGGGTAATCAGCCCCAGCATTCT. It encodes CASSLSGNQPQHS.

This clonotype came up many times. The genes are TRBV12-3 or TRBV12-4 and TRBJ2-6; D is unclear. This CDR3 has 15 residues. Trimming left V 2 bases short and J 1 base short, with 6 bases between. In DNA, the CDR3 is TGTGCCAGCAGTTTACTGCCATCTGGGGCCAACGTCCTGACTTTC. This gives the protein CASSLLPSGANVLTF.

This sequence joins TRBV15 and TRBJ1-5; the D gene is possibly TRBD1 (6 bases). Trimming left V 1 base short and J 3 bases short, with 13 bases between. CDR1 is LNHNV and CDR2 is YYDKDF in the germline V gene (reference sequence). The CDR3 spans 16 residues. For the CDR3, the DNA is TGTGCCACCAGCAGAGCTAGAACAGGGTACAATCAGCCCCAGCATTTT. It encodes CATSRARTGYNQPQHF.

This CDR3 is CATSRVITGELFF. CDR3 in DNA: TGTGCCACCAGCAGAGTTATAACCGGGGAGCTGTTTTTT. The gene calls are TRBV15 and TRBJ2-2; D is unclear. This CDR3 contains 13 residues. Germline-derived CDR1 and CDR2 are LNHNV and YYDKDF (reference sequence). V lost 1 base, J lost 5 bases, and 5 bases lay in between. Full variable domain (outside the CDR3, taken from reference TRBV15 and TRBJ2-2): DAMVIQNPRYQVTQFGKPVTLSCSQTLNHNVMYWYQQKSSQAPKLLFHYYDKDFNNEADTPDNFQSRRPNTSFCFLDIRSPGLGDTAMYLCATSRVITGELFFGEGSRLTVL.

The chain carries TRBV12-3 or TRBV12-4 and TRBJ2-1, with TRBD2 as a possible D gene (5 bases). The CDR3 runs 14 residues. V gave up 3 bases and J gave up 9 bases, with 15 bases separating them. The CDR3 region has the DNA TGTGCCAGCAGTTTCATAGCGCACCCCGGTGAGCAGTTCTTC. It encodes CASSFIAHPGEQFF.

Points on this clonotype: The junction departs from the called germline gene at one end, perhaps through a read error. This chain uses TRBV7-3 with TRBJ2-1; 8 bases are shared with TRBD1. Per germline, CDR1 SGHTA and CDR2 FQGTGA. The CDR3 runs 17 residues. The chain's CDR3 is CASGLTTGGPVDNEQFF. CDR3 coding DNA: TGTGCCAGCGGCTTAACCACAGGGGGTCCTGTGGACAATGAGCAGTTCTTC. The whole variable domain, filled in from reference TRBV7-3 and TRBJ2-1, reads GAGVSQTPSNKVTEKGKYVELRCDPISGHTALYWYRQSLGQGPEFLIYFQGTGAADDSGLPNDRFFAVRPEGSVSTLKIQRTERGDSAVYLCASGLTTGGPVDNEQFFGPGTRLTVL.

Remarks on this clonotype: With a much larger clone just one base away, this may be a read error. The genes are TRBV7-9 and TRBJ2-4; the D gene could be TRBD1 or TRBD2 (5 bases each). Looked up from germline, CDR1 is SEHNR and CDR2 is FQNEAQ (reference sequence). The CDR3 covers 11 residues. For the CDR3, the DNA is TGTGCCAGCAGCCGGGACCCCATTCGGTACTTC. Translating it yields CASSRDPIRYF.

The V call is TRBV7-2, the J call TRBJ2-3; a weak D match, TRBD2 (6 bases). The CDR3 is made up of 17 amino acids. The germline V gene encodes CDR1 SGHTA and CDR2 FQGNSA. Trimming cost V 2 bases and J 0 bases, with 15 bases left between them. The CDR3 loop reads CASSLTSRGASTDTQYF. CDR3 nucleotides: TGTGCCAGCAGCTTAACTTCGCGGGGTGCTAGCACAGATACGCAGTATTTT.

Comments on this clonotype: Possible read error: a much larger clone is one base away. The J gene is TRBJ1-5, the V gene TRBV19; D is ambiguous. Trimming shortened V by 5 bases and J by 5 bases, and 10 bases separated the two germline ends. The CDR3 contains 13 residues. Germline V gene data show CDR1 as LNHDA and CDR2 as SQIVND (reference sequence). CDR3 protein: CASSRNSYQPQHF. The CDR3 bases are TGTGCCAGTAGTCGAAACAGCTATCAGCCCCAGCATTTT.

This clonotype was found many times. V and J are TRBV19 and TRBJ1-5; D call uncertain. Germline V gene data show CDR1 as LNHDA and CDR2 as SQIVND (reference sequence). V lost 7 bases and J lost 4, with 17 bases in between. The CDR3 spans 15 residues. CDR3 amino acids: CASTLGTRTNQPQHF. DNA of the CDR3: TGTGCCAGTACTCTCGGTACACGTACAAATCAGCCCCAGCATTTT.

Concerning this clonotype itself: This may arise from a read error, as a much more abundant clone is one base away. This chain uses TRBV6-5 with TRBJ2-5; TRBD1 aligns across 9 bases. The CDR3 is 16 amino acids. The germline gives CDR1 MNHEY, CDR2 SVGAGI. The CDR3 sequence is CASSYPSDRGQEPQYF. Here the CDR3 DNA reads TGTGCCAGCAGTTACCCTTCGGACAGGGGACAAGAGCCCCAGTACTTC.

This clonotype has at least ten counts. The chain couples TRBV4-1 to TRBJ2-7, with D unresolved. CDR1 and CDR2 (germline): MGHRA, YSYEKL. Between the trimmed V and J ends, which lost 0 bases and 2 bases, there was a span of 8 bases. The CDR3 length is 14 residues. The CDR3 DNA sequence: TGCGCCAGCAGCCAAGATACGGTAGCCTACGAGCAGTACTTC. Its protein is CASSQDTVAYEQYF.

This clonotype was detected ten times or more. This rearrangement joins TRBV28 to TRBJ2-1; D gene unclear. The V gene's germline CDR1 is MDHEN and CDR2 SYDVKM. The CDR3 spans 15 residues. V was shortened by 7 bases and J by 0 bases, with 13 bases between the two germline ends. The CDR3 protein is CASTPRPSSYNEQFF. CDR3 bases: TGTGCCAGCACCCCTAGACCCAGCTCCTACAATGAGCAGTTCTTC. The variable domain in full, completed from reference TRBV28 and TRBJ2-1, reads DVKVTQSSRYLVKRTGEKVFLECVQDMDHENMFWYRQDPGLGLRLIYFSYDVKMKEKGDIPEGYSVSREKKERFSLILESASTNQTSMYLCASTPRPSSYNEQFFGPGTRLTVL.

The J gene is TRBJ2-7, the V gene TRBV28; D perhaps matches TRBD2 (7 bases). The length of the CDR3 is 13 residues. Between the trimmed V and J ends, which lost 4 bases and 6 bases, there was a span of 13 bases. The germline V gene encodes CDR1 MDHEN and CDR2 SYDVKM. In DNA form, the CDR3 reads TGTGCCAGCAGTTGGCGGGGGCAGATCGAGCAGTACTTC. It specifies CASSWRGQIEQYF.

This clonotype was counted between two and nine times. The chain joins TRBV7-6 to TRBJ1-3, with 9 bases lining up with TRBD1. V was pared by 5 bases and J by 8 bases, with 10 bases of the junction left unmatched. CDR1 and CDR2 from the germline V gene are SGHVS and FNYEAQ. The CDR3 has 15 residues. The DNA of the CDR3 is TGTGCCAGCAGCCCAACCCGGGACAGGGTGGACACCATATATTTT. Protein sequence: CASSPTRDRVDTIYF.

This clonotype came up many times. This chain joins TRBV14 and TRBJ1-2; 12 nucleotides line up with TRBD1. Trimming cost V 3 bases and J 6 bases; bases outside gene matches: 14. From germline, CDR1 is SGHDN and CDR2 FVKESK. The CDR3 runs to 18 residues. The CDR3 is CASSHPGQGAQIPHGYTF. The CDR3 DNA reads TGTGCCAGCAGCCATCCGGGACAGGGGGCCCAAATTCCTCATGGCTACACCTTC.

This clonotype was observed at least ten times. J is TRBJ1-6 and V is TRBV5-1, with a tentative D call TRBD1 (5 bases). The CDR3 runs to 15 residues. The V end was cut by 0 bases, the J end by 5 bases, with 9 bases between. CDR1 is SGHRS and CDR2 is YFSETQ in the germline V gene. CDR3 in amino acids: CASSLADSDNSPLHF. Here the CDR3 DNA reads TGCGCCAGCAGCTTGGCCGACAGCGATAATTCACCCCTCCACTTT.

This clonotype was counted at least ten times. The rearrangement uses TRBV12-3 or TRBV12-4 and TRBJ2-3, with D possibly being TRBD1 (5 bases). Trimming took off 5 bases at V and 0 bases at J, with 15 bases between the two ends. This CDR3 is built from 16 residues. CDR3 region: CASSMTDSPSTDTQYF. CDR3 DNA sequence: TGTGCCAGCAGTATGACAGATTCCCCTAGCACAGATACGCAGTATTTT.

Comments on this clonotype: This could be a read error, since a much larger clone is one nucleotide away. The J gene is TRBJ2-5, the V gene TRBV13; D is possibly TRBD1 or TRBD2 (6 bases each). Germline V gene sequence: CDR1 PRHDT, CDR2 FYEKMQ (reference sequence). The CDR3 sequence is 17 residues long. V lost 8 bases to trimming and J lost 1 base, with 23 bases between them. The CDR3, as DNA: TGTGCCAGCCGCTGCCTCGGGGGCGGGCTACTCCAAGAGACCCAGTACTTC. It is translated as CASRCLGGGLLQETQYF.

This clonotype was counted only a few times. The gene calls are TRBV27 and TRBJ2-7; weak D call: TRBD1 (5 bases). The germline gives CDR1 MNHEY, CDR2 SMNVEV (reference sequence). There are 14 residues in the CDR3. V was cut by 2 bases and J by 6 bases, with 14 bases left in between. The CDR3 protein is CASSLARQGREQYF. The CDR3 DNA reads as TGTGCCAGCAGTTTAGCCCGGCAGGGTCGCGAGCAGTACTTC.

This clonotype was seen at least ten times. The gene calls are TRBV7-6 and TRBJ2-6; D call uncertain. The germline CDR1 and CDR2 sequences are SGHVS and FNYEAQ. This CDR3 spans 18 amino acids. V was pared by 1 base and J by 4 bases, with 17 bases between. This chain's CDR3 is CASSLGVSFDWGANVLTF. The DNA for the CDR3 is TGTGCCAGCAGCTTAGGAGTCTCTTTTGACTGGGGGGCCAACGTCCTGACTTTC.

This clonotype was found many times. The chain couples TRBV4-1 to TRBJ1-1; D is unresolved. Germline V gene sequence: CDR1 MGHRA, CDR2 YSYEKL. The CDR3 extends over 14 amino acids. Trimming removed 2 bases at V and 2 bases at J, with 9 bases between. This chain's CDR3 is CASSQTPANTEAFF. DNA of the CDR3: TGCGCCAGCAGCCAAACGCCGGCAAACACTGAAGCTTTCTTT.

About this clonotype itself: A much larger clone sits a single nucleotide away, making a read error possible. The CDR3 does not end in the conserved phenylalanine or tryptophan, so this is likely a read error. The rearrangement links TRBV7-8 to TRBJ1-5; 10 bases map to TRBD1. Germline-derived CDR1 and CDR2 are SGHVS and FQNEAQ. The CDR3 loop spans 17 amino acids. Trimming took 5 bases from V and 0 from J; bases not matched to a gene: 7. The CDR3 reads CASSPGTGVLSNQPQHS. CDR3 DNA sequence: TGTGCCAGCAGCCCAGGGACAGGGGTACTTAGCAATCAGCCCCAGCATTCT.

This clonotype has a count of ten or more. The V gene is TRBV6-2 or TRBV6-3, the J gene TRBJ2-7, with no clear D. CDR3 length: 12 amino acids. Trimming took off 8 bases at V and 4 bases at J, with 12 bases between the two ends. Germline V gene data show CDR1 as MNHEY and CDR2 as SVGEGT. As DNA, the CDR3 is TGTGCCAGCTCGGCAGATACTTACGAGCAGTACTTC. Translated, it gives CASSADTYEQYF.

This clonotype was seen at least ten times. This rearrangement joins TRBV7-2 to TRBJ2-7; D perhaps matches TRBD2 (6 bases). Trimming left V 3 bases short and J 6 bases short, with 15 bases between. The CDR3 extends over 14 amino acids. Germline CDR1 and CDR2: SGHTA and FQGNSA. The CDR3 sequence is CASSFGYPEGEQYF. Written as DNA, the CDR3 is TGTGCCAGCAGCTTCGGCTACCCGGAGGGCGAGCAGTACTTC.

The chain recombines TRBV4-3 with TRBJ2-7, with 11 nucleotides matching TRBD2. J was trimmed by 3 bases and V by 0 bases; bases with no gene match: 4. The germline V gene encodes CDR1 LGHNA and CDR2 YSLEER. The CDR3 covers 16 residues. The CDR3 DNA follows: TGCGCCAGCAGCCAAGAGGGGACTAGCGGATACTACGAGCAGTACTTC. This codes for CASSQEGTSGYYEQYF.

This clonotype was counted many times. This chain uses TRBV4-3 with TRBJ2-7; tentatively, D is TRBD1 (6 bases). Germline CDR1 LGHNA, CDR2 YSLEER. Trimming shortened V by 4 bases and J by 4 bases, and 14 bases separated the two germline ends. This CDR3 is built from 14 residues. This chain's CDR3 is CASSPKDSGYEQYF. CDR3 sequence (DNA): TGCGCCAGCAGCCCCAAGGACAGTGGGTACGAGCAGTACTTC.